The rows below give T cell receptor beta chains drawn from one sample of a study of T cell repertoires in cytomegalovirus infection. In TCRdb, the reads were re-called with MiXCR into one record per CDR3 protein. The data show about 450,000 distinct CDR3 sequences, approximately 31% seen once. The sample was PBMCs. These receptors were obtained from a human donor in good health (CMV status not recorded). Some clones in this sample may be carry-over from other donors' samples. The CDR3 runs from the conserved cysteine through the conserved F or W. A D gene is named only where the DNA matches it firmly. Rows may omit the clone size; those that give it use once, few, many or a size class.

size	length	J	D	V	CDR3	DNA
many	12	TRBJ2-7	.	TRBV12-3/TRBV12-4	CASSYGSYEQYF	TGTGCCAGCAGTTACGGTTCCTACGAGCAGTACTTC
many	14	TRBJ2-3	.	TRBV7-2	CASTQGVGPDTQYF	TGTGCCAGCACCCAAGGTGTGGGTCCCGATACGCAGTATTTT
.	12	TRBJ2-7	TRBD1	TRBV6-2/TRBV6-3	CASSWTGAEQYF	TGTGCCAGCAGTTGGACAGGGGCCGAGCAGTACTTC
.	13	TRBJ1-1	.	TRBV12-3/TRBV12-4	CARSLGPNTEDFF	TGTGCCAGAAGTTTAGGGCCAAACACTGAAGATTTCTTT
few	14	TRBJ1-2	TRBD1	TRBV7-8	CASSLDNRGYGYTF	TGTGCCAGCAGCTTAGATAACAGGGGCTATGGCTACACCTTC
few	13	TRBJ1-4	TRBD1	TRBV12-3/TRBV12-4	CASTGGHLEKLFF	TGTGCCAGCACAGGGGGTCATCTGGAAAAACTGTTTTTT
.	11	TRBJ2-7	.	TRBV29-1	CSVKTTYEQYF	TGCAGCGTTAAAACAACGTACGAGCAGTACTTC
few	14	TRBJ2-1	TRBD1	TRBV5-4	CASSLGQGKNEQFF	TGTGCCAGCAGCTTGGGACAGGGGAAGAATGAGCAGTTCTTC
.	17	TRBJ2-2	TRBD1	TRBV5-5	CASSPTLGTGETGELFF	TGTGCCAGCAGCCCAACCCTTGGGACAGGGGAGACCGGGGAGCTGTTTTTT
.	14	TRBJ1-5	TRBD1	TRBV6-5	CASIGGGSNQPQHF	TGTGCCAGCATTGGAGGGGGCAGCAATCAGCCCCAGCATTTT
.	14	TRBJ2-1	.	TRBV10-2	CASRTGTSGNEQFF	TGCGCCAGCAGGACCGGGACCTCTGGGAATGAGCAGTTCTTC
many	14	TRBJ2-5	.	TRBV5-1	CASSSGRIQETQYF	TGCGCCAGCAGCTCGGGACGGATCCAAGAGACCCAGTACTTC
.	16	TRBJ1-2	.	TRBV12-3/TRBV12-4	CASSLAGAGRWYGYTF	TGTGCCAGCAGTTTAGCGGGGGCAGGAAGATGGTATGGCTACACCTTC